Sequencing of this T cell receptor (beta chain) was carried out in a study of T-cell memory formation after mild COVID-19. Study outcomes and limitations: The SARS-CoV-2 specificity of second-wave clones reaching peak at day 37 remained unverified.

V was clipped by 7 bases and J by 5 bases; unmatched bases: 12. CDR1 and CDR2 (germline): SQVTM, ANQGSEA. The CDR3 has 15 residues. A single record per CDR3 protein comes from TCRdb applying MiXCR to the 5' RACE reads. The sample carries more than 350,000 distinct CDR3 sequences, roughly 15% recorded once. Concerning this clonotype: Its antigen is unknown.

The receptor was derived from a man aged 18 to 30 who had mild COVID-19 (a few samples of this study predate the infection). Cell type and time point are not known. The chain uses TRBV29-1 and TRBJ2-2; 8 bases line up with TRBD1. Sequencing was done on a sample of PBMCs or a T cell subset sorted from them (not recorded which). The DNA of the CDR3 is TGCAGCGCGCGGATGACAGGGGTAGAAACCGGGGAGCTGTTTTTT. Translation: CSARMTGVETGELFF.